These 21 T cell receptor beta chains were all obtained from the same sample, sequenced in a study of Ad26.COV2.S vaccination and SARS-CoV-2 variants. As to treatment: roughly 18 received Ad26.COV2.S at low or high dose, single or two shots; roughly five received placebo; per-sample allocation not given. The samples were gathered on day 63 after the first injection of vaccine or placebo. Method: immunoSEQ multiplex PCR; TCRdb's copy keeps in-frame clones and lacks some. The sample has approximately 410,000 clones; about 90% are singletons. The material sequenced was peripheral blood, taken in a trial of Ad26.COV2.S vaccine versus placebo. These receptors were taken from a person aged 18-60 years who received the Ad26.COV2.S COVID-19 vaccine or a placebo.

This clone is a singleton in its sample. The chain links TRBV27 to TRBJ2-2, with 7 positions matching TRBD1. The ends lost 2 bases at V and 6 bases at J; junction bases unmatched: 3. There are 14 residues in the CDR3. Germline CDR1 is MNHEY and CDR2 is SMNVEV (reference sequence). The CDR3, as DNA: TGTGCCAGCAGTTTAGAGGGGGCCGCCGGGGAGCTGTTTTTT. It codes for CASSLEGAAGELFF.

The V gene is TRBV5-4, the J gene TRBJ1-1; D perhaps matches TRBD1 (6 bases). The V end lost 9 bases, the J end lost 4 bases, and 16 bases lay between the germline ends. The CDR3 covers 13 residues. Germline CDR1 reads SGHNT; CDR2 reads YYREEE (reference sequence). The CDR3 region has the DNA TGTGCCACCAGAATACAGGGAGCCACTGAAGCTTTCTTT. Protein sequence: CATRIQGATEAFF.

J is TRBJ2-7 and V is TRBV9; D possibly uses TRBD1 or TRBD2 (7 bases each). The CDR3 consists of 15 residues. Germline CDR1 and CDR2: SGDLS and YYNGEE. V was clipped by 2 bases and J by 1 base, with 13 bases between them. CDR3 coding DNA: TGTGCCAGCAGCGTGGGGGGGACAGCTTCCTACGAGCAGTACTTC. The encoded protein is CASSVGGTASYEQYF.

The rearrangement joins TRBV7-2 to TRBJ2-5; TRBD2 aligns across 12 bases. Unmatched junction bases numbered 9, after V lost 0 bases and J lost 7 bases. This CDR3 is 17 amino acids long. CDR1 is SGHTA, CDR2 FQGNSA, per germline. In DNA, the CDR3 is TGTGCCAGCAGCTTAGCTCCCTCTAGCGGGGGGGTTCGGACCCAGTACTTC. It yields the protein CASSLAPSSGGVRTQYF.

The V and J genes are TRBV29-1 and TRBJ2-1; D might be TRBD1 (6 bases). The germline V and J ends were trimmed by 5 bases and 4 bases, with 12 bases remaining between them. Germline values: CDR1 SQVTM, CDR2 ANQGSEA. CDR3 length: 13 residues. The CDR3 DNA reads TGCAGCGTTAGGGGGAGACAGTACAATGAGCAGTTCTTC. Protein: CSVRGRQYNEQFF.

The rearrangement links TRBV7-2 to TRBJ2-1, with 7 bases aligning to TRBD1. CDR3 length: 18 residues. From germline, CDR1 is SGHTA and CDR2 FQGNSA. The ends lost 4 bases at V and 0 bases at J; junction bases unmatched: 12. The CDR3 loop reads CASSSRGIQGFSYNEQFF. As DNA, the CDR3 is TGTGCCAGCAGCTCCAGGGGGATACAGGGTTTCTCCTACAATGAGCAGTTCTTC.

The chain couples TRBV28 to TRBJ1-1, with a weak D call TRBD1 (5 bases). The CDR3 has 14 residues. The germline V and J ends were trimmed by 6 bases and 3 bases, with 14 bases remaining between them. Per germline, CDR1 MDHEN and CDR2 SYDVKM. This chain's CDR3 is CASSSAGGHTEAFF. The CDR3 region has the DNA TGTGCCAGCAGCTCGGCGGGGGGTCACACTGAAGCTTTCTTT. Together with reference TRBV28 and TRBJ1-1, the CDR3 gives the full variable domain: DVKVTQSSRYLVKRTGEKVFLECVQDMDHENMFWYRQDPGLGLRLIYFSYDVKMKEKGDIPEGYSVSREKKERFSLILESASTNQTSMYLCASSSAGGHTEAFFGQGTRLTVV.

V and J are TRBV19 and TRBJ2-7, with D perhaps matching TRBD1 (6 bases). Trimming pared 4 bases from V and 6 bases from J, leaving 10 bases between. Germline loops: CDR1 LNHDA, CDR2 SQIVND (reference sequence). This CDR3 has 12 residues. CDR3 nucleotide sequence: TGTGCCAGTAGTAACACAGGGAGCGAGCAGTACTTC. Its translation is CASSNTGSEQYF.

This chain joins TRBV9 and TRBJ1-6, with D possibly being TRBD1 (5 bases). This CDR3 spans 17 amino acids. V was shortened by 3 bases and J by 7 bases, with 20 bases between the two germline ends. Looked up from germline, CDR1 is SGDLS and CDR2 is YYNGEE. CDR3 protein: CASSALGGRGGNSPLHF. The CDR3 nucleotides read TGTGCCAGCAGCGCCCTCGGGGGGAGGGGAGGGAATTCACCCCTCCACTTT. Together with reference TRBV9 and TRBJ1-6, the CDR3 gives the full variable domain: DSGVTQTPKHLITATGQRVTLRCSPRSGDLSVYWYQQSLDQGLQFLIQYYNGEERAKGNILERFSAQQFPDLHSELNLSSLELGDSALYFCASSALGGRGGNSPLHFGNGTRLTVT.

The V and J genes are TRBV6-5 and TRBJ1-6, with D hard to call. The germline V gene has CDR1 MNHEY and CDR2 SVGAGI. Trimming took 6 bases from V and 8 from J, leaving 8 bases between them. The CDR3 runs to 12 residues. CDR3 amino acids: CASRRHDSPLHF. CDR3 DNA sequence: TGTGCCAGCAGGCGACATGATTCACCCCTCCACTTT.

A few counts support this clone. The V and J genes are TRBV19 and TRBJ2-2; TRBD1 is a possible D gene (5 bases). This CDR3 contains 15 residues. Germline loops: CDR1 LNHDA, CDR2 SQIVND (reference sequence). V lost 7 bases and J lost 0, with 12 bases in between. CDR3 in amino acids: CASTVGLTNTGELFF. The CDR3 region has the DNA TGTGCCAGTACCGTGGGGCTAACGAACACCGGGGAGCTGTTTTTT.

CDR3 sequence: CASSLWGTGLNQPQHF. The CDR3 DNA sequence: TGTGCCAGCAGTTTATGGGGGACAGGTTTGAATCAGCCCCAGCATTTT. The chain couples TRBV28 to TRBJ1-5; 8 bases are shared with TRBD1. The V segment lost 0 bases and the J segment 4 bases; nucleotides outside the gene matches: 5. The CDR3 has 16 amino acids. CDR1 is MDHEN, CDR2 SYDVKM, per germline.

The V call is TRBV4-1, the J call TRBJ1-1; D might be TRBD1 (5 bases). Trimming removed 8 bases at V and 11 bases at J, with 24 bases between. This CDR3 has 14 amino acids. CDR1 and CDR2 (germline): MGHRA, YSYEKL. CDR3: CASVPNLGTWRAFF. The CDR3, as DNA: TGCGCCAGCGTCCCAAATCTGGGGACCTGGCGGGCTTTCTTT.

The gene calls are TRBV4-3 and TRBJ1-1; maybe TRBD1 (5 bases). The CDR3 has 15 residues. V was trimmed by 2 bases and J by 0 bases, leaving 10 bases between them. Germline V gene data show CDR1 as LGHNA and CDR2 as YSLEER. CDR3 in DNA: TGCGCCAGCAGCCAACAGACAGAAGTGAACACTGAAGCTTTCTTT. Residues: CASSQQTEVNTEAFF.

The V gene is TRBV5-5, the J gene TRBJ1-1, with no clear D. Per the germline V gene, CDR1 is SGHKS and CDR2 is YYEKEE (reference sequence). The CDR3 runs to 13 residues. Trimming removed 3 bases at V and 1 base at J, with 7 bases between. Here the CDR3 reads CASSWGANTEAFF. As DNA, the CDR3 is TGTGCCAGCAGCTGGGGAGCGAACACTGAAGCTTTCTTT.

In DNA, the CDR3 is TGTGCCAGCAGCAGGCGACAGGTCCAAGAGACCCAGTACTTC. Protein product: CASSRRQVQETQYF. This chain uses TRBV7-2 with TRBJ2-5; weak D call: TRBD1 (6 bases). Germline CDR1 reads SGHTA; CDR2 reads FQGNSA. Trimming removed 5 bases from V and 1 base from J, with 11 bases in between. The CDR3 has 14 residues.

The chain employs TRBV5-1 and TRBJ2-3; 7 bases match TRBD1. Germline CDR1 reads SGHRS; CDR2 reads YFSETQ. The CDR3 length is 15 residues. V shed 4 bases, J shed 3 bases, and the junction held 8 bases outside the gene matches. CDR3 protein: CASSLYDRVTDTQYF. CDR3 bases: TGCGCCAGCAGCCTGTACGACAGGGTGACAGATACGCAGTATTTT.

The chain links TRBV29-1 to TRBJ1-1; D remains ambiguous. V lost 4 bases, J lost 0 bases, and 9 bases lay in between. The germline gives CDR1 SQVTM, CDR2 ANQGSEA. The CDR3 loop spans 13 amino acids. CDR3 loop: CSVGTAMNTEAFF. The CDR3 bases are TGCAGCGTTGGGACGGCCATGAACACTGAAGCTTTCTTT.

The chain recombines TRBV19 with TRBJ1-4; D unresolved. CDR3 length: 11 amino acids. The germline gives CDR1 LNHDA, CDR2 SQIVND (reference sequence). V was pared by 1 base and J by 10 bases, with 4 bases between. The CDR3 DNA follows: TGTGCCAGTAGTATAGCCCGAAAACTGTTTTTT. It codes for CASSIARKLFF.

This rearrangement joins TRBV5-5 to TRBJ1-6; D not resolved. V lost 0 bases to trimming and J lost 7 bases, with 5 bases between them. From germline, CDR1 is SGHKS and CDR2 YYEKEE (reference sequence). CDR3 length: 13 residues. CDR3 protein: CASSLGPNSPLHF. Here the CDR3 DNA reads TGTGCCAGCAGCTTGGGCCCCAATTCACCCCTCCACTTT. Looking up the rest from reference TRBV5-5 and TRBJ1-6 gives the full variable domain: DAGVTQSPTHLIKTRGQQVTLRCSPISGHKSVSWYQQVLGQGPQFIFQYYEKEERGRGNFPDRFSARQFPNYSSELNVNALLLGDSALYLCASSLGPNSPLHFGNGTRLTVT.

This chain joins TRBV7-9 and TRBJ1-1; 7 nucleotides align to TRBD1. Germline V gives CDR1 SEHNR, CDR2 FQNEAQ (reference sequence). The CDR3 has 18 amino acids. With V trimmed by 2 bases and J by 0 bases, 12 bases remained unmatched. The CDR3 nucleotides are TGTGCCAGCAGCTTAAACAGGGGATCGGTTAGAGTGAACACTGAAGCTTTCTTT. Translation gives CASSLNRGSVRVNTEAFF.